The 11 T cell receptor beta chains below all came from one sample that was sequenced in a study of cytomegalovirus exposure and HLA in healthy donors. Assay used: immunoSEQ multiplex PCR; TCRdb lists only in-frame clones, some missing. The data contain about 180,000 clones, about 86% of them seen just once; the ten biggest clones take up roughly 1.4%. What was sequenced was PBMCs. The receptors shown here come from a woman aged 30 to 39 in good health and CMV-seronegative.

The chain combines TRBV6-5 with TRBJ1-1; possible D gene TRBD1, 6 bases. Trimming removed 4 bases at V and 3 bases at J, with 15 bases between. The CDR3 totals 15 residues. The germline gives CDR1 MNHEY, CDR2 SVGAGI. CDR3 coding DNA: TGTGCCAGCAGTTGGGGGGGGCTTAGGGACACTGAAGCTTTCTTT. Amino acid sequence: CASSWGGLRDTEAFF.

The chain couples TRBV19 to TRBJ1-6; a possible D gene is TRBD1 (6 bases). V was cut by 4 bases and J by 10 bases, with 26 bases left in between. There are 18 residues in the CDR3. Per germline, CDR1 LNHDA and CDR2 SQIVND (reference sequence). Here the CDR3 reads CASSSPSLTGLVGSPLHF. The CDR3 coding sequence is TGTGCCAGTAGTAGCCCATCTCTGACAGGCCTCGTCGGATCACCCCTCCACTTT.

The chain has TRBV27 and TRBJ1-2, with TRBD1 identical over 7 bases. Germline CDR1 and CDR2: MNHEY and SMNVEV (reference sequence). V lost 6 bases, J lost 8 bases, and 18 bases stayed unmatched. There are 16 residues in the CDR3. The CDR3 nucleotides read TGTGCCAGCAGCTGGGGCCCTGACAGGGTCTTCGCCGGCTACACCTTC. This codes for CASSWGPDRVFAGYTF.

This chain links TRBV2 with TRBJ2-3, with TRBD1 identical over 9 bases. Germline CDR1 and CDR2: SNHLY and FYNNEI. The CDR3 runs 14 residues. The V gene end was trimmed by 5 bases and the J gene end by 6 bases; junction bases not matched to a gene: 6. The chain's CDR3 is CASSRDRAWDTQYF. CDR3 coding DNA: TGTGCCAGCAGTCGGGACAGGGCTTGGGATACGCAGTATTTT.

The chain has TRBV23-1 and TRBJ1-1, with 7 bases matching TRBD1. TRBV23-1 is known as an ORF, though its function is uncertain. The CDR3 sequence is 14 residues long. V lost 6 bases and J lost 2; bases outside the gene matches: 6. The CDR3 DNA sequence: TGCGCCAGCAGCGAGGGACAGATTAACACTGAAGCTTTCTTT. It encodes CASSEGQINTEAFF.

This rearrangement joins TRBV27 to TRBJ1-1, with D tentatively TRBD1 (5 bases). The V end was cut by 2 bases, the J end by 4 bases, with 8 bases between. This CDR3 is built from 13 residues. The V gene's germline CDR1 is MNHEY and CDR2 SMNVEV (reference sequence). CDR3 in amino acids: CASSLAGATEAFF. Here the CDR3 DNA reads TGTGCCAGCAGTTTAGCTGGGGCCACTGAAGCTTTCTTT.

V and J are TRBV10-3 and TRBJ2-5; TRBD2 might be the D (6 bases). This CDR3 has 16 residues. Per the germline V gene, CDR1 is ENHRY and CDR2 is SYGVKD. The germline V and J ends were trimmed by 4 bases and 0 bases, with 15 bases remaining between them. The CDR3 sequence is CAISVLRGINQETQYF. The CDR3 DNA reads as TGTGCCATCAGTGTTTTGCGGGGTATCAACCAAGAGACCCAGTACTTC.

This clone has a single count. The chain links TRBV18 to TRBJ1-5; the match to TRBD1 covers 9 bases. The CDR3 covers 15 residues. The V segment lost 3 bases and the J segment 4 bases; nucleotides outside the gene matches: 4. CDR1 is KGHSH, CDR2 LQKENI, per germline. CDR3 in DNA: TGTGCCAGCTCACCCAGGGACAGGGTTAATCAGCCCCAGCATTTT. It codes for CASSPRDRVNQPQHF.

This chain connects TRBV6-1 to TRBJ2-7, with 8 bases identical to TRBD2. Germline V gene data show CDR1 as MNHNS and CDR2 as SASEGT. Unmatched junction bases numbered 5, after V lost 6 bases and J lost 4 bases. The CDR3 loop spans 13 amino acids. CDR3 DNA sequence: TGTGCCAGCAGGCCCGGACTAGCTTACGAGCAGTACTTC. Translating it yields CASRPGLAYEQYF.

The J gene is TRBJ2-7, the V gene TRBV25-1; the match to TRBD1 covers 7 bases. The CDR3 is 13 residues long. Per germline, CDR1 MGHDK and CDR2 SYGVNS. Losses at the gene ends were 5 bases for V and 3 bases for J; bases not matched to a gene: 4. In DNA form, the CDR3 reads TGTGCCAGCAGTAGGGGGACAGTCTACGAGCAGTACTTC. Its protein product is CASSRGTVYEQYF.

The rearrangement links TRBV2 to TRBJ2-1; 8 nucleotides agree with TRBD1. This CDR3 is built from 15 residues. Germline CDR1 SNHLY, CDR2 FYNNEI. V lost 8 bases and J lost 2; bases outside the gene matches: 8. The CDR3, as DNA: TGTGCCAGCCACGTCGGACAGGGACCCTACAATGAGCAGTTCTTC. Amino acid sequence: CASHVGQGPYNEQFF.